This T cell receptor (beta chain) came from a study of T cell repertoires in cytomegalovirus infection. On the study more broadly: CMV infection plus the matching HLA type was flagged by public TCR beta signatures. Study-wide results and caveats: HLA-C-restricted CMV clonotypes gave the most frequent clonotype in two of eight donors.

Each CDR3 protein gets one entry after TCRdb re-called the reads with MiXCR. The repertoire holds roughly 100,000 distinct CDR3 sequences, with 16% as singletons. CDR3 size: 14 residues. V lost 0 bases and J lost 9, with 12 bases in between. Per germline, CDR1 LGHNA and CDR2 YNFKEQ. This clonotype was seen a handful of times. Its target is not known. The sample was PBMCs. The clonotype comes from a human donor in good health (CMV status not recorded). Some clones in this sample may be carry-over from other donors' samples. V gene TRBV4-2 combines with J gene TRBJ2-1; weak D call: TRBD2 (5 bases). DNA of the CDR3: TGTGCCAGCAGCCAAGAATTGGGAGAGGGTGAGCAGTTCTTC. Protein sequence: CASSQELGEGEQFF.